The 20 T cell receptor beta chains given below trace back to one sample, sequenced in a study of T cells after yellow fever vaccination. One entry per CDR3 protein, called by TCRdb with MiXCR from the 5' RACE reads. Of a few hundred thousand distinct CDR3 sequences listed, 6.5% to 8.5% are singletons. The sample consisted of PBMCs, taken more than 35 days after the first yellow fever vaccination. The source is a man aged 18 to 30 who received the YFV17D yellow fever vaccine.

This rearrangement joins TRBV11-2 to TRBJ1-1, with D unclear. Germline lookup yields CDR1 SGHAT and CDR2 FQNNGV. There are 15 residues in the CDR3. The V end lost 0 bases, the J end lost 0 bases, and 8 bases lay between the germline ends. DNA for the CDR3: TGTGCCAGCAGCTTAGAGCCACTGATGAACACTGAAGCTTTCTTT. It is translated as CASSLEPLMNTEAFF.

With regard to this clonotype: This CDR3 fails to terminate in the conserved phenylalanine or tryptophan, so it likely reflects a read error. This chain uses TRBV29-1 with TRBJ1-1, with D possibly matching TRBD1 (5 bases). V shed 6 bases and J shed 0 bases, with 8 bases lying between them. Germline loops: CDR1 SQVTM, CDR2 ANQGSEA. The CDR3 is 12 amino acids. CDR3 bases: TGCAGCGTGGGACTGATGAACACTGAAGCTTTCATT. It specifies CSVGLMNTEAFI.

The table lists this clonotype with a few counts. V and J are TRBV20-1 and TRBJ2-5; 12 positions match TRBD2. The germline V gene has CDR1 DFQATT and CDR2 SNEGSKA (reference sequence). V lost 1 base and J lost 5; bases outside the gene matches: 11. This CDR3 has 17 amino acids. CDR3 protein: CSARASSGLAGSETQYF. CDR3 nucleotides: TGCAGTGCTAGAGCCTCCTCCGGACTAGCGGGGAGCGAGACCCAGTACTTC.

This sequence joins TRBV4-1 and TRBJ2-3; 13 nucleotides agree with TRBD2. V lost 1 base to trimming and J lost 2 bases; unmatched junction nucleotides: 6. This CDR3 is 18 amino acids long. Germline V CDR1 and CDR2: MGHRA, YSYEKL. CDR3 amino acids: CASSQGAGTSGVTDTQYF. The DNA of the CDR3 is TGCGCCAGCAGCCAAGGGGCCGGGACTAGCGGGGTCACAGATACGCAGTATTTT.

This chain links TRBV9 with TRBJ2-1; tentatively, D is TRBD1 or TRBD2 (5 bases each). Trimming removed 5 bases at V and 8 bases at J, with 14 bases between. This CDR3 has 13 residues. The germline V gene has CDR1 SGDLS and CDR2 YYNGEE. The CDR3 coding sequence is TGTGCCAGCAGGGGGGACCGCTATGATGAGCAGTTCTTC. As protein: CASRGDRYDEQFF.

There are a few counts of this clonotype. The rearrangement joins TRBV4-3 to TRBJ2-2, with D perhaps TRBD2 (6 bases). V was trimmed by 1 base and J by 7 bases, leaving 16 bases between them. Per the germline V gene, CDR1 is LGHNA and CDR2 is YSLEER. This CDR3 comprises 16 residues. The CDR3 region has the DNA TGCGCCAGCAGCCAAGTAGGACGGGGGATGATCGGGGAGCTGTTTTTT. Translating gives CASSQVGRGMIGELFF.

In its sample, this clonotype was seen a few times. The chain uses TRBV4-1 and TRBJ1-5; a possible D gene is TRBD1 (6 bases). Germline assignment: CDR1 MGHRA and CDR2 YSYEKL. The CDR3 spans 15 residues. V lost 3 bases to trimming and J lost 0 bases, with 9 bases between them. CDR3: CASSQDSTSNQPQHF. The CDR3 nucleotides read TGCGCCAGCAGCCAGGACAGCACTAGCAATCAGCCCCAGCATTTT.

The J gene is TRBJ2-2, the V gene TRBV4-2; D gene unclear. V lost 0 bases and J lost 7, with 12 bases in between. Germline-derived CDR1 and CDR2 are LGHNA and YNFKEQ. This CDR3 comprises 15 residues. The CDR3 coding sequence is TGTGCCAGCAGCCAAGAAGTGAGGTCGGGCGGGGAGCTGTTTTTT. Translated, it gives CASSQEVRSGGELFF.

This clonotype came up many times. The rearrangement links TRBV5-1 to TRBJ1-4, with 10 bases that match TRBD1. J was trimmed by 4 bases and V by 4 bases; bases with no gene match: 7. Germline loops: CDR1 SGHRS, CDR2 YFSETQ. This CDR3 comprises 16 residues. CDR3 amino acids: CASSPGQGVFNEKLFF. CDR3 DNA: TGCGCCAGCAGCCCAGGACAGGGGGTATTTAATGAAAAACTGTTTTTT.

This clonotype was seen a handful of times. The V and J genes are TRBV7-2 and TRBJ2-3; the match to TRBD2 covers 14 bases. The V and J ends lost 5 bases and 5 bases, in that order; junction bases with no gene match: 6. The CDR3 totals 16 residues. The germline gives CDR1 SGHTA, CDR2 FQGNSA. CDR3 nucleotide sequence: TGTGCCAGCAGCCCGACTAGCGGGGGGGCAAAAGATACGCAGTATTTT. Its protein is CASSPTSGGAKDTQYF.

Regarding this clonotype: An end of the junction differs from the germline gene, which may be a read error. V is TRBV7-7 and J is TRBJ2-1; TRBD2 is a possible D gene (6 bases). CDR1 and CDR2 (germline): SSHAT, FNYEAQ (reference sequence). The CDR3 runs 16 residues. CDR3 protein: CASSFLAGGVDNEQFF. The CDR3 nucleotides read TGTGCTAGCAGCTTCTTAGCCGGCGGGGTAGACAATGAGCAGTTCTTC.

The rearrangement links TRBV20-1 to TRBJ1-2; D gene uncertain. The CDR3 has 13 residues. V was trimmed by 7 bases and J by 7 bases, leaving 19 bases between them. Germline V gives CDR1 DFQATT, CDR2 SNEGSKA (reference sequence). The DNA of the CDR3 is TGCAGTGTCCCCCGGGCGGCTGAAGGTGGCTACACCTTC. Its protein is CSVPRAAEGGYTF.

This clonotype was observed at least ten times. V usage is TRBV29-1 and J usage is TRBJ2-1; the match to TRBD1 covers 7 bases. CDR3 length: 12 amino acids. CDR1 is SQVTM and CDR2 is ANQGSEA in the germline V gene. V was clipped by 3 bases and J by 8 bases; unmatched bases: 4. The CDR3 DNA follows: TGCAGCGTTGATGAGGGGGCGGATGAGCAGTTCTTC. Translation: CSVDEGADEQFF.

This clonotype was seen ten or more times. The chain joins TRBV12-3 or TRBV12-4 to TRBJ2-3; 12 nucleotides agree with TRBD2. The CDR3 runs 18 residues. Trimming cost V 5 bases and J 9 bases; bases outside gene matches: 18. CDR3 in amino acids: CASSPPLRLAGALGTQYF. The CDR3 DNA sequence: TGTGCCAGCAGTCCCCCACTTCGACTAGCGGGGGCCCTAGGGACGCAGTATTTT.

This clonotype has at least ten counts. The chain has TRBV3-1 and TRBJ1-1; D remains unclear. The CDR3 runs to 14 residues. With 2 bases removed from V and 6 bases from J, the gap between germline ends came to 13 bases. Germline CDR1 and CDR2: LGHDT and YNNKEL (reference sequence). DNA of the CDR3: TGTGCCAGCAGCCAACTGTTAGGAGGCCCTGAAGCTTTCTTT. Translation gives CASSQLLGGPEAFF.

This clonotype was counted many times. CDR3 region: CASSGSAHSTDTQYF. The CDR3 DNA is TGTGCCAGCAGCGGGAGTGCCCATAGCACAGATACGCAGTATTTT. The genes are TRBV9 and TRBJ2-3, with D unclear. The V end was cut by 3 bases, the J end by 0 bases, with 11 bases between. The CDR3 covers 15 residues. Germline lookup yields CDR1 SGDLS and CDR2 YYNGEE.

The V call is TRBV6-2 or TRBV6-3, the J call TRBJ2-1; TRBD2 matches at 7 bases. Trimming cost V 6 bases and J 7 bases; bases outside gene matches: 6. Per germline, CDR1 MNHEY and CDR2 SVGEGT. The CDR3 totals 13 residues. For the CDR3, the DNA is TGTGCCAGCAGCCGGACTAGTGAGAATGAGCAGTTCTTC. Its protein product is CASSRTSENEQFF.

This clonotype was seen repeatedly, ten times or more. This rearrangement joins TRBV12-3 or TRBV12-4 to TRBJ2-5; D is uncertain. V lost 6 bases and J 4 bases, leaving 15 bases between the germline ends. The CDR3 covers 14 residues. In DNA, the CDR3 is TGTGCCAGCAGCTCCCTTGGCTTTGGAGAGACCCAGTACTTC. Protein product: CASSSLGFGETQYF.

This clonotype was counted only a few times. The chain couples TRBV24-1 to TRBJ2-2; D not certain. Germline lookup yields CDR1 KGHDR and CDR2 SFDVKD. CDR3 length: 16 amino acids. V was shortened by 3 bases and J by 3 bases, with 13 bases between the two germline ends. This chain's CDR3 is CATSDLITGDTGELFF. As DNA, the CDR3 is TGTGCCACCAGTGATCTGATAACTGGGGACACCGGGGAGCTGTTTTTT.

This chain connects TRBV7-2 to TRBJ2-1; D possibly corresponds to TRBD2 (7 bases). Trimming shortened V by 4 bases and J by 9 bases, and 13 bases separated the two germline ends. CDR1 and CDR2 from the germline V gene are SGHTA and FQGNSA. There are 13 residues in the CDR3. The CDR3 sequence is CASSSGGASEQFF. The CDR3 DNA reads TGTGCCAGCAGCTCTGGGGGGGCTAGTGAGCAGTTCTTC.